The rows below give T cell receptor beta chains drawn from one sample of a study of Graves' ophthalmopathy and Graves' hyperthyroidism. TCRdb reanalysed the multiplex PCR reads using MiXCR and keeps one entry per CDR3 protein. The data show hundreds of thousands of distinct CDR3 sequences, roughly two fifths seen once. The sample comprised peripheral blood. The receptors were gathered from an adult man with Graves' ophthalmopathy. Both conserved end residues are part of each CDR3.

TRBV9	TRBJ1-3	CASSYRAPGNTIYF
TRBV29-1	TRBJ2-6	CSVGMLSGANVLTF
TRBV19	TRBJ1-3	CASSIAWTASGNTIYF
TRBV2	TRBJ1-2	CAKANYGYGYTF
TRBV29-1	TRBJ2-5	CSLTSARGETQYF
TRBV9	TRBJ2-5	CASSVWGYLETQYF
TRBV24-1	TRBJ1-5	CATRQDGNNQPQHF
TRBV15	TRBJ1-1	CATSGRDRGGTEAFF
TRBV7-9	TRBJ2-6	CASSSLLGEDSGANVLTF
TRBV15	TRBJ1-2	CATDGTGTFGYTF
TRBV11-2	TRBJ2-7	CASSPSPYSYEQYF
TRBV2	TRBJ2-5	CASSRQGSSGVQETQYF
TRBV15	TRBJ2-2	CATSRVPRSFTGELFF
TRBV5-5	TRBJ2-5	CASSLARDRQETQYF
TRBV29-1	TRBJ2-2	CSVVSQGVGELFF
TRBV7-9	TRBJ1-3	CASSLSFSGNTIYF
TRBV20-1	TRBJ2-5	CSARATGLAEETQYF
TRBV19	TRBJ1-5	CASSRHPQDINQPQHF
TRBV12-3/TRBV12-4	TRBJ1-1	CASRPGGGMNTEAFF
TRBV7-2	TRBJ2-5	CASSLHPAEQGETQYF
TRBV20-1	TRBJ2-7	CSASLQNRGTEQYF
TRBV27	TRBJ1-4	CATGQGSEKLFF
TRBV7-3	TRBJ1-4	CATTATNEKLFF
TRBV9	TRBJ2-5	CASSPSRLAEETQYF
TRBV2	TRBJ1-1	CASSGGSEAFF
TRBV7-9	TRBJ1-5	CASSLAGGRSEHF
TRBV11-2	TRBJ2-5	CASSSPAGRERETQYF
TRBV5-1	TRBJ1-2	CASSWGTAFKDGYTF
TRBV11-3	TRBJ2-7	CASSPRVSGDYEQYF
TRBV6-6	TRBJ1-2	CASSAAGTGTYGYTF
TRBV10-3	TRBJ1-1	CASRQGLNTEAFF
TRBV10-3	TRBJ1-1	CAISETLRDIEAFF
TRBV5-1	TRBJ1-6	CASSSTGTGESPLHF
TRBV20-1	TRBJ2-7	CSASTDSHEQYF
TRBV7-2	TRBJ2-6	CASSTQGSGANVLTF
TRBV29-1	TRBJ1-2	CSDRRDRASGYTF
TRBV29-1	TRBJ1-3	CSVGGGTSGNTIYF
TRBV6-1	TRBJ1-5	CASSALDSGYQPQHF
TRBV7-2	TRBJ1-2	CASSLGTGDDYGYTF
TRBV2	TRBJ1-1	CASSLDSSTEAFF
TRBV25-1	TRBJ2-2	CASSLWEGTGELFF
TRBV20-1	TRBJ2-7	CSAGPRGSGSREQYF
TRBV12-3/TRBV12-4	TRBJ2-7	CASSPRGRQGYEQYF
TRBV29-1	TRBJ1-4	CSVVWVGGKGEKLFF
TRBV24-1	TRBJ1-5	CASSSRGSGTGNQPQHF
TRBV25-1	TRBJ2-7	CASSDPRGAEQYF
TRBV7-9	TRBJ1-4	CASSQGIREKLFF
TRBV9	TRBJ1-4	CASSVDEGAGEKLFF
TRBV10-1	TRBJ2-5	CASSDGTGQETQYF
TRBV20-1	TRBJ1-1	CSARPGQGTEAFF
TRBV9	TRBJ2-7	CASSPTGEPSYEQYF
TRBV15	TRBJ1-2	CASSPSGRDYGYTF